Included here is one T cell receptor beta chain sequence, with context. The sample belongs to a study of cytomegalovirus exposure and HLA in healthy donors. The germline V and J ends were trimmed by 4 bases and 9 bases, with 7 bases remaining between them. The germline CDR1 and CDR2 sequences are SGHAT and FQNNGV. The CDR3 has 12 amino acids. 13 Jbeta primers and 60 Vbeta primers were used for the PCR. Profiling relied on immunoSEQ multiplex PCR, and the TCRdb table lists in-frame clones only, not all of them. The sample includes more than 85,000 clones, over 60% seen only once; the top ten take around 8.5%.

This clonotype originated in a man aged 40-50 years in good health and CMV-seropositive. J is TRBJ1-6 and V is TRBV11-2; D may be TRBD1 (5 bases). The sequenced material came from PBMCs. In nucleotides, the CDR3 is TGTGCCAGCAGCTCCAGGGTTTCACCCCTCCACTTT. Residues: CASSSRVSPLHF. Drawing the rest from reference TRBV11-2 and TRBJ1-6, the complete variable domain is EAGVAQSPRYKIIEKRQSVAFWCNPISGHATLYWYQQILGQGPKLLIQFQNNGVVDDSQLPKDRFSAERLKGVDSTLKIQPAKLEDSAVYLCASSSRVSPLHFGNGTRLTVT.